These 14 T cell receptor beta chains share one sample of origin, sequenced in a study of blood T cell repertoires in COVID-19. Data came from immunoSEQ multiplex PCR; TCRdb stores just in-frame clones and leaves some out. The data contain approximately 75,000 clones, 70% to 90% of them singletons. Sequences were obtained from peripheral blood. All receptors derive from a man aged 80 or over with COVID-19, enrolled during active disease.

This clone was counted once. The CDR3 spells CASSLGGTVEAPLHF. The CDR3 DNA sequence: TGCGCCAGCAGCTTGGGGGGGACAGTCGAGGCACCCCTCCACTTT. The chain recombines TRBV5-1 with TRBJ1-6; 7 bases fit TRBD1. The germline V gene has CDR1 SGHRS and CDR2 YFSETQ. J gave up 11 bases and V 0 bases, and 8 bases lay outside the gene matches. This CDR3 comprises 15 residues. The full variable domain, its missing parts supplied by reference TRBV5-1 and TRBJ1-6, is KAGVTQTPRYLIKTRGQQVTLSCSPISGHRSVSWYQQTPGQGLQFLFEYFSETQRNKGNFPGRFSGRQFSNSRSEMNVSTLELGDSALYLCASSLGGTVEAPLHFGNGTRLTVT.

This clone was detected once. The rearrangement joins TRBV6-2 or TRBV6-3 to TRBJ2-5, with TRBD2 identical over 10 bases. Trimming cost V 5 bases and J 2 bases; bases outside gene matches: 5. Germline values: CDR1 MNHEY, CDR2 SVGEGT. The CDR3 covers 15 residues. CDR3 in amino acids: CASSKPSGGQETQYF. The DNA for the CDR3 is TGTGCCAGCAGTAAACCTAGCGGGGGACAAGAGACCCAGTACTTC.

The rearrangement uses TRBV6-6 and TRBJ1-2; 7 bases map to TRBD1. J lost 5 bases, V lost 1 base, and 10 bases had no gene match. This CDR3 spans 16 amino acids. Per germline, CDR1 MNHNY and CDR2 SVGAGI (reference sequence). The CDR3 is CASSYWPGAGGYGYTF. The CDR3 bases are TGTGCCAGCAGTTACTGGCCTGGTGCAGGGGGTTATGGCTACACCTTC.

This chain links TRBV3-1 (or the pseudogene TRBV3-2) with TRBJ2-2; D might be TRBD2 (6 bases). Trimming left V 4 bases short and J 4 bases short, with 16 bases between. Germline CDR1 is LGHDT and CDR2 is YNNKEL (reference sequence). The CDR3 has 16 residues. The CDR3: CASSRQGLPGTGELFF. CDR3 DNA: TGTGCCAGCAGCCGGCAGGGACTTCCGGGCACCGGGGAGCTGTTTTTT.

The chain employs TRBV28 and TRBJ2-7; 9 nucleotides agree with TRBD1. CDR1 and CDR2 (germline): MDHEN, SYDVKM. The trim removed 5 bases at V and 5 bases at J, leaving 7 bases unmatched. The CDR3 is 14 residues long. The chain's CDR3 is CASSGQGMRNEQYF. The CDR3 bases are TGTGCCAGCAGTGGACAGGGGATGAGAAACGAGCAGTACTTC.

As DNA, the CDR3 is TGTGCCAGCAGCCAAGTTCCGAGCTCCTATAATTCACCCCTCCACTTT. Translation gives CASSQVPSSYNSPLHF. This chain connects TRBV3-1 (or the pseudogene TRBV3-2) to TRBJ1-6; D gene uncertain. Trimming pared 1 base from V and 0 bases from J, leaving 7 bases between. In germline, CDR1 is LGHDT, CDR2 YNNKEL (reference sequence). The CDR3 sequence is 16 residues long.

This chain links TRBV7-8 with TRBJ2-5, with D possibly matching TRBD1 (5 bases). This CDR3 region has 16 residues. Germline assignment: CDR1 SGHVS and CDR2 FQNEAQ. With 0 bases removed from V and 3 bases from J, the gap between germline ends came to 14 bases. Here the CDR3 reads CASSLAGQGGEETQYF. CDR3 coding DNA: TGTGCCAGCAGCTTAGCGGGGCAGGGTGGTGAAGAGACCCAGTACTTC.

The chain is built from TRBV18 and TRBJ1-1; TRBD1 agrees at 7 bases. V lost 0 bases, J lost 2 bases, and 6 bases stayed unmatched. The germline CDR1 and CDR2 sequences are KGHSH and LQKENI. CDR3 length equals 16 residues. The CDR3 here is CASSPPLRQGNTEAFF. CDR3 in DNA: TGTGCCAGCTCACCACCCCTTAGACAGGGTAACACTGAAGCTTTCTTT. Using reference TRBV18 and TRBJ1-1 for the parts outside the CDR3, the full variable domain is NAGVMQNPRHLVRRRGQEARLRCSPMKGHSHVYWYRQLPEEGLKFMVYLQKENIIDESGMPKERFSAEFPKEGPSILRIQQVVRGDSAAYFCASSPPLRQGNTEAFFGQGTRLTVV.

This clone was found a few times. This sequence joins TRBV4-1 and TRBJ1-5; possible D gene TRBD1, 5 bases. V dropped 0 bases and J dropped 2 bases, with 14 bases sitting between them. The CDR3 runs to 17 residues. In germline, CDR1 is MGHRA, CDR2 YSYEKL. CDR3 loop: CASSQDSQGRGNQPQHF. CDR3 nucleotides: TGCGCCAGCAGCCAAGACTCGCAGGGAAGGGGCAATCAGCCCCAGCATTTT.

The CDR3 here is CASSYSGPGGEQYF. As DNA, the CDR3 is TGTGCCAGCAGCTATTCGGGCCCCGGGGGTGAGCAGTACTTC. The rearrangement joins TRBV11-2 to TRBJ2-7; a possible D gene is TRBD2 (6 bases). The CDR3 is 14 amino acids. Trimming shortened V by 4 bases and J by 7 bases, and 17 bases separated the two germline ends. Germline loops: CDR1 SGHAT, CDR2 FQNNGV.

The chain combines TRBV27 with TRBJ2-5, with D possibly being TRBD1 (6 bases). The CDR3 runs to 15 residues. Germline CDR1 and CDR2: MNHEY and SMNVEV (reference sequence). Trimming pared 3 bases from V and 2 bases from J, leaving 13 bases between. DNA of the CDR3: TGTGCCAGCAGTTTTGCAGACAGGCCTCAAGAGACCCAGTACTTC. Protein: CASSFADRPQETQYF.

Notes on this clone: This sample includes further DNA sequences coding for the same CDR3. This sequence joins TRBV3-1 (or the pseudogene TRBV3-2) and TRBJ1-1; 10 positions agree with TRBD1. The CDR3 has 12 amino acids. The junction had 3 bases not matched to a gene; V was cut back by 3 bases and J by 11 bases. The germline V gene has CDR1 LGHDT and CDR2 YNNKEL (reference sequence). The CDR3 here is CASSHGTGDAFF. Written as DNA, the CDR3 is TGTGCCAGCAGCCACGGGACAGGGGACGCTTTCTTT.

The CDR3 reads CASSVDLAGDNEQFF. CDR3 coding DNA: TGTGCCAGCAGCGTAGATCTAGCGGGGGACAATGAGCAGTTCTTC. This sequence joins TRBV9 and TRBJ2-1; TRBD2 matches at 10 bases. Per germline, CDR1 SGDLS and CDR2 YYNGEE. This CDR3 has 15 amino acids. V shed 0 bases and J 5 bases; nucleotides not matched to a gene: 2.

This chain connects TRBV7-9 to TRBJ1-2; tentatively, D is TRBD1 (5 bases). The CDR3 spans 13 residues. V lost 2 bases, J lost 7 bases, and 11 bases lay in between. Germline V CDR1 and CDR2: SEHNR, FQNEAQ (reference sequence). The CDR3 nucleotides read TGTGCCAGCAGCTTAATGGCAGGGCTTGGCTACACCTTC. Amino acid sequence: CASSLMAGLGYTF.